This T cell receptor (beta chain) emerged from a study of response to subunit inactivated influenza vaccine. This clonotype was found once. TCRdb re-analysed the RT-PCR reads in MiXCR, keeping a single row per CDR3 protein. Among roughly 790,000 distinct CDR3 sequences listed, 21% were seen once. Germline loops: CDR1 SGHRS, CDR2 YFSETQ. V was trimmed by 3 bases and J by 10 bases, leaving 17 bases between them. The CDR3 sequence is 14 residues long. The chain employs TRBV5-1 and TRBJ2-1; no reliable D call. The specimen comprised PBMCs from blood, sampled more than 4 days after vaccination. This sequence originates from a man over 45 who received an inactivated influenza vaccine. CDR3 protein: CASSSAADLGEQFF. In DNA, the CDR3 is TGCGCCAGCAGCTCGGCAGCCGACTTGGGGGAGCAGTTCTTC.